This TCR beta chain comes out of a study of T-cell reconstitution after alpha-beta-depleted transplantation in children. From germline, CDR1 is KGHDR and CDR2 SFDVKD. The V gene lost 6 bases and the J gene lost 6 bases, with 11 bases spanning the gap. The CDR3 covers 13 residues. Molecular barcoding with unique molecular identifiers was used for the TCRbeta library. TCRdb re-derived calls from the PCR reads in MiXCR, one entry per CDR3 protein. Among approximately 400,000 distinct CDR3 sequences, roughly 10% were seen once, and the ten largest hold roughly 6%. The specimen comprised PBMCs from the stem cell graft donor, sampled from the stem cell graft. The chain couples TRBV24-1 to TRBJ2-1; D tentatively fits TRBD1 or TRBD2 (5 bases each). This TCR came from a human donor who donated a stem cell graft to a child with acute myeloid leukemia. CDR3 in DNA: TGTGCCACCAGTCAGGGAGATGGCAATGAGCAGTTCTTC. Protein: CATSQGDGNEQFF.